Each of the 13 T cell receptor beta chains below was sequenced from the same sample in a study of T cell responses to AZD1222 COVID-19 vaccine. Data came from immunoSEQ multiplex PCR; TCRdb stores just in-frame clones and leaves some out. This table holds fewer than 85,000 clones, 88% found once. The sequences come from peripheral blood, collected 28 days after the second dose of the MenACWY control vaccine. These receptors originate from an adult who received the MenACWY meningococcal vaccine as a control.

This clone was recorded only once. The rearrangement joins TRBV30 to TRBJ2-7; tentatively, D is TRBD1 (6 bases). V lost 0 bases, J lost 4 bases, and 19 bases lay in between. This CDR3 is 16 amino acids long. Germline CDR1 GTSNPN, CDR2 SVGIG (reference sequence). Written as DNA, the CDR3 is TGTGCCTGGAGTGTAACGTTGGTGTCAGGGGTTTACGAGCAGTACTTC. Amino acids: CAWSVTLVSGVYEQYF.

Only one count was recorded for this clone. This rearrangement joins TRBV7-2 to TRBJ1-2, with D unresolved. The ends were cut back, 5 bases at V and 9 bases at J, with 13 bases in the middle. The CDR3 has 12 residues. Germline-derived CDR1 and CDR2 are SGHTA and FQGNSA. This CDR3 is CASSPAGRSYTF. CDR3 DNA sequence: TGTGCCAGCAGCCCAGCGGGCAGGAGCTACACCTTC.

The genes are TRBV10-2 and TRBJ2-1, with D perhaps TRBD1 or TRBD2 (5 bases each). The V and J ends lost 3 bases and 5 bases respectively, with 14 bases between them. CDR3 length: 15 amino acids. CDR1 WSHSY and CDR2 SAAADI come from the germline V gene. CDR3 protein: CASSDWAGRDNEQFF. CDR3 sequence (DNA): TGCGCCAGCAGTGACTGGGCAGGGCGGGACAATGAGCAGTTCTTC.

The V and J genes are TRBV7-2 and TRBJ1-2; the D gene is possibly TRBD1 (6 bases). CDR3 length: 15 amino acids. Between the trimmed V and J ends, which lost 0 bases and 7 bases, there was a span of 15 bases. Germline CDR1 reads SGHTA; CDR2 reads FQGNSA. The chain's CDR3 is CASSLAPGPRGGYTF. CDR3 coding DNA: TGTGCCAGCAGCTTAGCCCCGGGGCCCAGGGGTGGCTACACCTTC.

The chain links TRBV5-1 to TRBJ2-1; 10 nucleotides line up with TRBD2. Germline V gene sequence: CDR1 SGHRS, CDR2 YFSETQ. Germline trimming cut 2 bases from V and 5 bases from J; bases unmatched to any gene: 4. The CDR3 is 15 residues long. The CDR3 is CASSFLAGADNEQFF. In nucleotides, the CDR3 is TGCGCCAGCAGCTTTCTAGCGGGGGCTGACAATGAGCAGTTCTTC.

The chain recombines TRBV6-5 with TRBJ2-1; D perhaps matches TRBD1 (5 bases). Germline CDR1 and CDR2: MNHEY and SVGAGI. This CDR3 contains 15 residues. Trimming removed 2 bases from V and 4 bases from J, with 12 bases in between. CDR3 nucleotides: TGTGCCAGCAGTTACCAGGGATTACTGTACAATGAGCAGTTCTTC. Residues: CASSYQGLLYNEQFF.

V and J are TRBV7-2 and TRBJ1-2; D is undetermined. There are 12 residues in the CDR3. The V gene lost 5 bases and the J gene lost 2 bases, with 6 bases spanning the gap. CDR1 is SGHTA, CDR2 FQGNSA, per germline. The CDR3: CASSPDNYGYTF. The CDR3 bases are TGTGCCAGCAGCCCAGACAACTATGGCTACACCTTC.

The genes are TRBV28 and TRBJ1-5; D remains unclear. This CDR3 spans 14 amino acids. Germline V gene data show CDR1 as MDHEN and CDR2 as SYDVKM. V was trimmed by 5 bases and J by 3 bases, leaving 11 bases between them. The CDR3 DNA reads as TGTGCCAGCAGTGGAGGCGGACTCAATCAGCCCCAGCATTTT. As protein: CASSGGGLNQPQHF.

The rearrangement joins TRBV5-4 to TRBJ2-2; D unclear. CDR3 length: 13 residues. The germline gives CDR1 SGHNT, CDR2 YYREEE (reference sequence). Trimming left V 4 bases short and J 4 bases short, with 8 bases between. CDR3 nucleotide sequence: TGTGCCAGCAGCCAAGGGTCCACCGGGGAGCTGTTTTTT. Translated, it gives CASSQGSTGELFF.

The V call is TRBV6-2 or TRBV6-3, the J call TRBJ1-2; no reliable D call. The CDR3 is 13 residues long. Trimming took 2 bases from V and 4 from J, leaving 8 bases between them. Germline CDR1 and CDR2: MNHEY and SVGEGT. CDR3: CASSYLGAYGYTF. Here the CDR3 DNA reads TGTGCCAGCAGTTACCTAGGAGCCTATGGCTACACCTTC.

V usage is TRBV12-3 or TRBV12-4 and J usage is TRBJ2-1; D may match TRBD1 or TRBD2 (5 bases each). The V and J ends lost 3 bases and 9 bases respectively, with 6 bases between them. The CDR3 is 11 amino acids. CDR3 residues: CASSFGGEQFF. The DNA for the CDR3 is TGTGCCAGCAGTTTTGGGGGTGAGCAGTTCTTC.

This clone was seen a single time. This chain connects TRBV4-3 to TRBJ1-2, with 9 nucleotides matching TRBD1. The germline gives CDR1 LGHNA, CDR2 YSLEER. Trimming cost V 0 bases and J 1 base; bases outside gene matches: 6. CDR3 length equals 17 residues. Here the CDR3 reads CASSQDRQTGGNYGYTF. The CDR3 coding sequence is TGCGCCAGCAGCCAAGATCGTCAGACAGGGGGTAACTATGGCTACACCTTC.

The V gene is TRBV18, the J gene TRBJ1-2; D is perhaps TRBD1 (5 bases). Germline CDR1 KGHSH, CDR2 LQKENI. The CDR3 is 14 residues long. Trimming removed 3 bases from V and 3 bases from J, with 11 bases in between. CDR3 bases: TGTGCCAGCTCACCCACGACAGCCCACTATGGCTACACCTTC. Translation: CASSPTTAHYGYTF.